This T cell receptor (beta chain) was retrieved from a study of post-analysis software for immune sequencing data. Study as a whole: Relapsing-remitting, secondary progressive and progressive-relapsing multiple sclerosis courses were included.

Study-level results: Relative to controls, patients with multiple sclerosis showed significantly lower normalized Chao1 diversity. Roughly 5 TRBV segments, including TRBV5-6, TRBV5-1 and TRBV20-1, were more frequent in patients than controls.

The CDR3 has 11 residues. The germline V gene has CDR1 SEHNR and CDR2 FQNEAQ (reference sequence). The V and J ends lost 3 bases and 11 bases respectively, with 8 bases between them. Comments on this clonotype: The antigen is unknown.

Sequencing libraries made from TCR beta cDNA carried unique molecular identifiers. TCRdb ran MiXCR on the PCR reads and lists one entry per CDR3 protein. Among roughly 650,000 distinct CDR3 sequences listed, approximately 59% were seen once. This receptor was taken from a girl aged 2 to 10 with multiple sclerosis. The sample was blood. The rearrangement uses TRBV7-9 and TRBJ2-1, with D possibly TRBD2 on 5 matching bases. The chain's CDR3 is CASSFGNQQFF. Written as DNA, the CDR3 is TGTGCCAGCAGCTTCGGGAATCAGCAGTTCTTC.